The 30 T cell receptor beta chains below all came from one sample that was sequenced in a study of blood T cell repertoires in COVID-19. The table came from immunoSEQ multiplex PCR; TCRdb's copy has only in-frame clones and leaves some out. The table has about 160,000 clones, roughly 93% seen once. The sample taken for sequencing was peripheral blood. These receptors came from a woman in her fifties or sixties with acute or convalescent COVID-19.

The chain has TRBV7-2 and TRBJ1-1; 9 positions agree with TRBD1. The germline V gene has CDR1 SGHTA and CDR2 FQGNSA. V was pared by 1 base and J by 4 bases, with 4 bases of the junction left unmatched. The CDR3 is made up of 15 amino acids. The CDR3 sequence is CASSLVTGGATEAFF. In DNA form, the CDR3 reads TGTGCCAGCAGCTTAGTTACAGGGGGCGCCACTGAAGCTTTCTTT.

The chain joins TRBV9 to TRBJ2-7, with D unresolved. The CDR3 has 13 amino acids. In germline, CDR1 is SGDLS, CDR2 YYNGEE. The V and J ends lost 2 bases and 3 bases respectively, with 9 bases between them. The CDR3 DNA follows: TGTGCCAGCAGCGTCAATAGTAACTACGAGCAGTACTTC. It encodes CASSVNSNYEQYF.

This clone showed up just a few times. J is TRBJ2-2 and V is TRBV24-1; TRBD2 aligns across 10 bases. The CDR3 is 16 residues long. Germline V gene sequence: CDR1 KGHDR, CDR2 SFDVKD. After removal of 4 bases from V and 3 bases from J, the junction contained 4 bases not matched to a gene. CDR3 loop: CATSDFSGRDTGELFF. The CDR3 nucleotides are TGTGCCACCAGTGACTTCAGCGGGAGGGACACCGGGGAGCTGTTTTTT.

This clone was observed a single time. The CDR3 spells CASLEDRIKNIQYF. The CDR3 DNA follows: TGTGCCAGCCTAGAGGACAGGATAAAAAACATTCAGTACTTC. The genes are TRBV19 and TRBJ2-4; 7 nucleotides line up with TRBD1. V was clipped by 9 bases and J by 4 bases; unmatched bases: 9. The CDR3 length is 14 residues. The germline CDR1 and CDR2 sequences are LNHDA and SQIVND (reference sequence).

This chain links TRBV7-9 with TRBJ2-2, with D possibly being TRBD2 (6 bases). CDR1 and CDR2 from the germline V gene are SEHNR and FQNEAQ (reference sequence). Trimming took 1 base from V and 4 from J, leaving 7 bases between them. The CDR3 length is 14 residues. Here the CDR3 DNA reads TGTGCCAGCAGCTTAGGGGGAGGCACCGGGGAGCTGTTTTTT. Residues: CASSLGGGTGELFF.

This clone has a single count. This chain connects TRBV4-1 to TRBJ1-5; possibly TRBD1 for D (6 bases). V was cut by 0 bases and J by 2 bases, with 14 bases left in between. Germline loops: CDR1 MGHRA, CDR2 YSYEKL. The CDR3 consists of 17 residues. DNA of the CDR3: TGCGCCAGCAGCCAAGAAGGGGGAGCTAGTGGCAATCAGCCCCAGCATTTT. It encodes CASSQEGGASGNQPQHF.

The chain carries TRBV7-9 and TRBJ1-1; 9 positions match TRBD1. The germline V gene has CDR1 SEHNR and CDR2 FQNEAQ (reference sequence). The CDR3 length is 18 residues. V was clipped by 4 bases and J by 0 bases; unmatched bases: 12. The CDR3 loop reads CASSSSPGQGPVNTEAFF. The CDR3 nucleotides read TGTGCCAGCAGCTCGTCCCCGGGACAGGGCCCGGTGAACACTGAAGCTTTCTTT.

The gene calls are TRBV14 and TRBJ2-1; D gene unclear. CDR3 length: 16 residues. Trimming removed 4 bases from V and 0 bases from J, with 13 bases in between. Germline assignment: CDR1 SGHDN and CDR2 FVKESK. CDR3 residues: CASSPSAVSSYNEQFF. Here the CDR3 DNA reads TGTGCCAGCAGCCCCTCGGCGGTAAGCTCCTACAATGAGCAGTTCTTC. Using reference TRBV14 and TRBJ2-1 for the parts outside the CDR3, the full variable domain is EAGVTQFPSHSVIEKGQTVTLRCDPISGHDNLYWYRRVMGKEIKFLLHFVKESKQDESGMPNNRFLAERTGGTYSTLKVQPAELEDSGVYFCASSPSAVSSYNEQFFGPGTRLTVL.

V and J are TRBV2 and TRBJ2-7, with a tentative D call TRBD1 (6 bases). With 6 bases removed from V and 1 base from J, the gap between germline ends came to 16 bases. The CDR3 is 15 residues long. Germline CDR1 SNHLY, CDR2 FYNNEI. CDR3 sequence: CASRVSGVRSYEQYF. The CDR3 region has the DNA TGTGCCAGCAGAGTCTCAGGGGTACGGTCCTACGAGCAGTACTTC.

The chain uses TRBV7-2 and TRBJ1-6; D perhaps matches TRBD1 (6 bases). From germline, CDR1 is SGHTA and CDR2 FQGNSA. V was shortened by 5 bases and J by 7 bases, with 15 bases between the two germline ends. The CDR3 runs to 15 residues. CDR3 DNA: TGTGCCAGCAGCCCCGACCAACAGGGCAATTCACCCCTCCACTTT. Its protein product is CASSPDQQGNSPLHF.

The chain joins TRBV7-9 to TRBJ1-4; no reliable D call. The CDR3 is 15 residues long. Trimming pared 1 base from V and 8 bases from J, leaving 14 bases between. Germline-derived CDR1 and CDR2 are SEHNR and FQNEAQ (reference sequence). Written as DNA, the CDR3 is TGTGCCAGCAGCTTAGGCGGTAGCTTTGGCGAAAAACTGTTTTTT. Translation gives CASSLGGSFGEKLFF.

This chain uses TRBV18 with TRBJ2-1; maybe TRBD2 (5 bases). Germline CDR1 is KGHSH and CDR2 is LQKENI. V lost 5 bases and J lost 7, with 9 bases in between. The CDR3 is 12 residues long. The DNA of the CDR3 is TGTGCCAGCTCAACCACTAGGAATGAGCAGTTCTTC. As protein: CASSTTRNEQFF.

The chain uses TRBV7-2 and TRBJ2-1, with D possibly being TRBD1 (6 bases). Germline CDR1 reads SGHTA; CDR2 reads FQGNSA. Trimming shortened V by 1 base and J by 4 bases, and 11 bases separated the two germline ends. The CDR3 is 15 residues long. CDR3 sequence: CASSLVGQGYNEQFF. The DNA of the CDR3 is TGTGCCAGCAGCTTAGTCGGGCAGGGGTACAATGAGCAGTTCTTC. The whole variable domain, filled in from reference TRBV7-2 and TRBJ2-1, reads GAGVSQSPSNKVTEKGKDVELRCDPISGHTALYWYRQSLGQGLEFLIYFQGNSAPDKSGLPSDRFSAERTGGSVSTLTIQRTQQEDSAVYLCASSLVGQGYNEQFFGPGTRLTVL.

CDR3 amino acids: CASSETGAGWGYNEQFF. The CDR3 region has the DNA TGTGCCAGCAGCGAGACGGGTGCGGGTTGGGGCTACAATGAGCAGTTCTTC. The chain has TRBV9 and TRBJ2-1, with a possible D match to TRBD2 (5 bases). This CDR3 region has 17 residues. Looked up from germline, CDR1 is SGDLS and CDR2 is YYNGEE. V shed 3 bases and J shed 3 bases, with 19 bases lying between them.

The chain is built from TRBV5-1 and TRBJ1-1; D perhaps matches TRBD1 (5 bases). Trimming took off 0 bases at V and 2 bases at J, with 14 bases between the two ends. Germline-derived CDR1 and CDR2 are SGHRS and YFSETQ. This CDR3 has 16 amino acids. The CDR3 here is CASSLAPRQSNTEAFF. The CDR3 DNA is TGCGCCAGCAGCTTGGCCCCGAGACAGAGTAACACTGAAGCTTTCTTT.

The V and J genes are TRBV5-1 and TRBJ1-1, with TRBD1 as a possible D gene (5 bases). The CDR3 extends over 18 amino acids. Trimming took 0 bases from V and 0 from J, leaving 18 bases between them. In germline, CDR1 is SGHRS, CDR2 YFSETQ. CDR3 in amino acids: CASSLENIWGRMNTEAFF. CDR3 coding DNA: TGCGCCAGCAGCTTGGAAAATATATGGGGGAGGATGAACACTGAAGCTTTCTTT.

The J gene is TRBJ2-3, the V gene TRBV27; a weak D match, TRBD2 (5 bases). V dropped 3 bases and J dropped 1 base, with 8 bases sitting between them. The CDR3 covers 14 residues. Germline-derived CDR1 and CDR2 are MNHEY and SMNVEV (reference sequence). The CDR3 spells CASSFFGGTDTQYF. The CDR3 nucleotides read TGTGCCAGCAGTTTCTTCGGGGGCACAGATACGCAGTATTTT.

The chain links TRBV19 to TRBJ2-1; tentative D call: TRBD1 (6 bases). Germline loops: CDR1 LNHDA, CDR2 SQIVND (reference sequence). CDR3 length equals 12 residues. Deletions cut 5 bases from V and 10 bases from J, with 12 bases between. The CDR3 DNA reads TGTGCCAGTAGTTCCAGGGGTTGGGAGCAGTTCTTC. As protein: CASSSRGWEQFF.

This sequence joins TRBV6-5 and TRBJ1-4; D unclear. The V end lost 4 bases, the J end lost 0 bases, and 12 bases lay between the germline ends. The CDR3 totals 16 residues. Germline V gives CDR1 MNHEY, CDR2 SVGAGI. CDR3 residues: CASSSPYGATNEKLFF. As DNA, the CDR3 is TGTGCCAGCAGTTCGCCGTACGGAGCAACTAATGAAAAACTGTTTTTT.

Here the CDR3 DNA reads TGTGCCACCAGTGATTTAGGAGGAGGGACTGAAGCTTTCTTT. Residues: CATSDLGGGTEAFF. V usage is TRBV24-1 and J usage is TRBJ1-1; D remains ambiguous. The CDR3 runs to 14 residues. From germline, CDR1 is KGHDR and CDR2 SFDVKD. Trimming removed 1 base at V and 5 bases at J, with 10 bases between.

The chain links TRBV6-5 to TRBJ2-4; D unclear. This CDR3 spans 14 amino acids. V was shortened by 4 bases and J by 6 bases, with 13 bases between the two germline ends. Germline CDR1 reads MNHEY; CDR2 reads SVGAGI. The CDR3 here is CASSSRASGNIQYF. CDR3 coding DNA: TGTGCCAGCAGTTCACGAGCTTCGGGAAACATTCAGTACTTC.

The chain uses TRBV25-1 and TRBJ2-4; D might be TRBD2 (6 bases). CDR1 is MGHDK and CDR2 is SYGVNS in the germline V gene. This CDR3 contains 12 residues. V was clipped by 1 base and J by 10 bases, with 8 bases between them. The CDR3 loop reads CASSESGLIQYF. CDR3 DNA sequence: TGTGCCAGCAGTGAATCGGGACTGATTCAGTACTTC.

V gene TRBV7-9 combines with J gene TRBJ2-1; 10 bases fit TRBD2. CDR3 length: 19 residues. The germline V gene has CDR1 SEHNR and CDR2 FQNEAQ (reference sequence). After removal of 1 base from V and 4 bases from J, the junction contained 13 bases not matched to a gene. The CDR3 DNA reads as TGTGCCAGCAGCTTAGTCCTCATTATTAGCGGGGGGAGTTACAATGAGCAGTTCTTC. It encodes CASSLVLIISGGSYNEQFF. The full variable domain, rest sourced from reference TRBV7-9 and TRBJ2-1, is DTGVSQNPRHKITKRGQNVTFRCDPISEHNRLYWYRQTLGQGPEFLTYFQNEAQLEKSRLLSDRFSAERPKGSFSTLEIQRTEQGDSAMYLCASSLVLIISGGSYNEQFFGPGTRLTVL.

V and J are TRBV5-8 and TRBJ2-1, with D unresolved. With 2 bases removed from V and 0 bases from J, the gap between germline ends came to 9 bases. The CDR3 spans 15 residues. CDR1 and CDR2 (germline): SGHTS, YDEGEE. In DNA form, the CDR3 reads TGTGCCAGCAGCTTCGCAGCGAGCTCCTACAATGAGCAGTTCTTC. It is translated as CASSFAASSYNEQFF.

In this sample, this clone turned up once. The J gene is TRBJ2-1, the V gene TRBV2; possible D gene TRBD1, 6 bases. V lost 0 bases and J lost 9, with 12 bases in between. The CDR3 is 14 residues long. Germline V CDR1 and CDR2: SNHLY, FYNNEI. The CDR3 sequence is CASSEANRVTEQFF. The CDR3 nucleotides read TGTGCCAGCAGTGAAGCAAACAGGGTAACTGAGCAGTTCTTC. Filled out from reference TRBV2 and TRBJ2-1, the complete variable domain reads EPEVTQTPSHQVTQMGQEVILRCVPISNHLYFYWYRQILGQKVEFLVSFYNNEISEKSEIFDDQFSVERPDGSNFTLKIRSTKLEDSAMYFCASSEANRVTEQFFGPGTRLTVL.

The rearrangement uses TRBV2 and TRBJ1-4; possible D gene TRBD1, 5 bases. Between the trimmed V and J ends, which lost 7 bases and 10 bases, there was a span of 16 bases. Germline CDR1 reads SNHLY; CDR2 reads FYNNEI. The CDR3 has 13 residues. The CDR3 here is CASMAGGTGKLFF. As DNA, the CDR3 is TGTGCCAGCATGGCCGGGGGTACGGGAAAACTGTTTTTT.

This clone was detected a few times. The chain recombines TRBV6-2 or TRBV6-3 with TRBJ2-2; 11 bases are shared with TRBD1. The V segment lost 5 bases and the J segment 5 bases; nucleotides outside the gene matches: 7. The CDR3 runs 16 residues. Germline-derived CDR1 and CDR2 are MNHEY and SVGEGT. This CDR3 reads CASSPGQGALTGELFF. As DNA, the CDR3 is TGTGCCAGCAGTCCAGGACAGGGGGCGTTAACCGGGGAGCTGTTTTTT.

This chain links TRBV25-1 with TRBJ2-1; D is unresolved. Per the germline V gene, CDR1 is MGHDK and CDR2 is SYGVNS. The CDR3 consists of 15 residues. The V gene lost 4 bases and the J gene lost 6 bases, with 16 bases spanning the gap. This CDR3 is CASSARPALSNEQFF. CDR3 nucleotides: TGTGCCAGCAGTGCGCGTCCCGCACTTTCCAATGAGCAGTTCTTC.

The chain links TRBV18 to TRBJ2-7, with D possibly matching TRBD2 (6 bases). The CDR3 is made up of 14 amino acids. CDR1 is KGHSH and CDR2 is LQKENI in the germline V gene. Trimming pared 3 bases from V and 3 bases from J, leaving 12 bases between. The CDR3: CASSPPDYFYEQYF. In DNA form, the CDR3 reads TGTGCCAGCTCACCGCCGGACTATTTCTACGAGCAGTACTTC. The full variable domain, rest sourced from reference TRBV18 and TRBJ2-7, is NAGVMQNPRHLVRRRGQEARLRCSPMKGHSHVYWYRQLPEEGLKFMVYLQKENIIDESGMPKERFSAEFPKEGPSILRIQQVVRGDSAAYFCASSPPDYFYEQYFGPGTRLTVT.

J is TRBJ2-5 and V is TRBV6-1, with D tentatively TRBD1 (6 bases). This CDR3 is built from 15 residues. Germline loops: CDR1 MNHNS, CDR2 SASEGT. V gave up 1 base and J gave up 6 bases, with 15 bases separating them. The CDR3 loop reads CASSEGGGNIKTQYF. The CDR3, as DNA: TGTGCCAGCAGTGAAGGAGGGGGAAATATAAAGACCCAGTACTTC.